This T cell receptor (beta chain) was captured in a study of cytomegalovirus exposure and HLA in healthy donors. Study observations and caveats: Based on reports, TCR beta sequences accurately predicted HLA-A and HLA-B alleles for most subjects. There were under 200 TCR beta chains listed as cytomegalovirus-associated. In a later analysis, CMV-associated beta chains were mostly HLA-associated, it appeared. One later analysis reportedly identified an Asian-associated ancestry cluster that showed fewer N-insertions than the approximately 710-donor mean.

A note on this clone: Its specificity is not known.

The CDR3 consists of 15 residues. Germline V gene sequence: CDR1 MNHNY, CDR2 SVGAGI (reference sequence). Trimming removed 0 bases at V and 4 bases at J, with 12 bases between. Both 60 Vbeta primers and 13 Jbeta primers went into the PCR. Libraries were prepared by immunoSEQ multiplex PCR; TCRdb keeps only in-frame clonotypes and omits some of them. The table has over 150,000 clones, 60% to 80% seen once. This clonotype originated in a woman in her 50s in good health and CMV-seropositive. The chain links TRBV6-6 to TRBJ1-1; D might be TRBD1 (6 bases). The sequencing input was PBMCs. CDR3 DNA: TGTGCCAGCAGTTACTCACGGGGGGCGGGCACTGAAGCTTTCTTT. It codes for CASSYSRGAGTEAFF.